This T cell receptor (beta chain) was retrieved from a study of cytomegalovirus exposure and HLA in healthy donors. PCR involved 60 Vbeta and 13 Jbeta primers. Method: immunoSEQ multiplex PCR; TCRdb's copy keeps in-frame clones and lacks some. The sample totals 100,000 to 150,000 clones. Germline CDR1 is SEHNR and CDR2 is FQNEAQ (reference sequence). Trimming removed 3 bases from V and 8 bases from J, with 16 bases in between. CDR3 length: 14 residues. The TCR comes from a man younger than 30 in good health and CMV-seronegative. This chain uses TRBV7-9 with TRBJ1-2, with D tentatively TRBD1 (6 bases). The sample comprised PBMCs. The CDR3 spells CASSFSDRRVGYTF. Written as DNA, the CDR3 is TGTGCCAGCAGCTTCTCGGACAGAAGAGTAGGCTACACCTTC. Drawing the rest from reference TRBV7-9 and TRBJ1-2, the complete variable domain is DTGVSQNPRHKITKRGQNVTFRCDPISEHNRLYWYRQTLGQGPEFLTYFQNEAQLEKSRLLSDRFSAERPKGSFSTLEIQRTEQGDSAMYLCASSFSDRRVGYTFGSGTRLTVV.